This TCR beta chain comes out of a study of post-analysis software for immune sequencing data. About the study: Progressive-relapsing, secondary progressive and relapsing-remitting multiple sclerosis were among the disease courses included.

Findings and limits, study-wide: Samples from one preparation batch, clustered by F measure, grouped strongly together. Normalized Chao1 diversity in multiple sclerosis patients fell significantly below that of controls.

Every TCR beta cDNA library bore unique molecular identifiers. T cells, roughly 0.9 to 11 million of them, yielded roughly 0.5 million cDNA molecules. One entry per CDR3 protein, called by TCRdb with MiXCR from the PCR reads. The sample lists about 540,000 distinct CDR3 sequences, less than 40% occurring once. There are a few counts of this clonotype. Its antigen is undetermined. This TCR was sampled from a girl younger than 18 with multiple sclerosis. The material sequenced was blood.

The CDR3, as DNA: TGTGCCAGCAGTGAGTTACAAGCAGGGATGGCAGATACGCAGTATTTT. Its translation: CASSELQAGMADTQYF. The chain combines TRBV6-1 with TRBJ2-3, with D perhaps TRBD1 (5 bases). The CDR3 consists of 16 residues. With 3 bases removed from V and 4 bases from J, the gap between germline ends came to 17 bases. Germline V gives CDR1 MNHNS, CDR2 SASEGT.